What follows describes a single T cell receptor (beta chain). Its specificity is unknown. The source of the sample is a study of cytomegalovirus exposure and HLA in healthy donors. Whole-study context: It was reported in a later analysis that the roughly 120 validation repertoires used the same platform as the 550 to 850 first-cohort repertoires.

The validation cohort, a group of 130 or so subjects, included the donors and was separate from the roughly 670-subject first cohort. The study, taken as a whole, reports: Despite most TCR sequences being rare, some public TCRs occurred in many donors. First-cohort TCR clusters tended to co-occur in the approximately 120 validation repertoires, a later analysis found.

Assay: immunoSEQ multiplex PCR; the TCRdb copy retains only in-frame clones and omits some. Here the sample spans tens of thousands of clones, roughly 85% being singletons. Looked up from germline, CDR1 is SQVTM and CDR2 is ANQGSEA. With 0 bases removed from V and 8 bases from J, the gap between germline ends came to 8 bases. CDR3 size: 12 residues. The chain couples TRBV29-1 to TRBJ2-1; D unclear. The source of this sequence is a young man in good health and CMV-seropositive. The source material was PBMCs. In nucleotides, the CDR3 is TGCAGCGTTGAAGATGGCGCGGATGAGCAGTTCTTC. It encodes CSVEDGADEQFF.